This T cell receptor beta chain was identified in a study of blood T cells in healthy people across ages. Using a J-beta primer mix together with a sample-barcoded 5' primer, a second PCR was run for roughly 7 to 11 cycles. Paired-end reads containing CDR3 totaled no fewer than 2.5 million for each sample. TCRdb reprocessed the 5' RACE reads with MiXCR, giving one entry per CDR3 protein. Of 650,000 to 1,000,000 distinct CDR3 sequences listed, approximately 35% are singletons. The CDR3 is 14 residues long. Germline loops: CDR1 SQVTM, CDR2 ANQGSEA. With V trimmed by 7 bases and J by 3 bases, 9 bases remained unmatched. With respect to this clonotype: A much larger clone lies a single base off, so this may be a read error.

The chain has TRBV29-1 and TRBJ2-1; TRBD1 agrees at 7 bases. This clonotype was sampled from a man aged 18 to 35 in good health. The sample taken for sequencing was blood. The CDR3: CSAVMGDSYNEQFF. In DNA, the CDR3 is TGCAGCGCTGTCATGGGGGACAGCTACAATGAGCAGTTCTTC.